This T cell receptor (beta chain) was documented in a study of cytomegalovirus exposure and HLA in healthy donors (dated by TCRdb to about 2017). Regarding the complete study: In an earlier analysis of approximately 640 of the donors, approximately 260 Gb of sequence data and 120 million or so unique TCR beta sequences from about 190 million T cells were reported. Donor age, sex, ethnicity and CMV serostatus were collected together with the repertoire data. Among 300 to 500 genotyped donors of the cohort, an average of approximately 240,000 unique TCR beta nucleotide sequences was sequenced per donor, of which about 18% were non-productive. Of the 300 to 450 genotyped donors, about 80% fell in the genetic ancestry cluster associated with self-reported Caucasian donors. A later analysis re-analyzed previously published TCR beta repertoires from roughly 690 donors and added high-resolution HLA genotyping to study TCR occurrence patterns. The study combined high-throughput TCR immunosequencing, statistical association of individual TCRs with disease status, and machine learning to predict cytomegalovirus infection status. An earlier analysis of around 580 of the donors used high-throughput TCR beta sequencing to judge whether each TCR beta V gene segment behaved as functional or pseudogenic. Rather than drawing on any new phenotypic data, the later analysis identified candidate immune exposures from TCR beta sequences and the way those sequences occurred across donors. Every repertoire in the discovery cohort had been generated on one and the same sequencing platform. HLA typing covered class I and class II loci at four-digit resolution. Roughly five DR-DQ haplotypes were handled as single units for association and clustering, since linkage in the cohort was strong. In addition to the first cohort of 650 to 800 subjects, a separate validation cohort of 120 different subjects was used. An early release that covered some 640 HLA-typed donors contained approximately 320 gigabases of sequencing data and about 84 million unique TCR sequences. In a later genetic analysis, genome-wide SNP genotypes for about three fifths of the 666 donors were used, and that subset was treated as a discovery cohort. The study was designed to test whether signatures of past pathogen exposure could be identified by cataloging public T cell receptors. The number of donors typed differed by locus, with roughly 620-640 for A, B, C, DRB1 and DQB1, roughly 520 for DQA1, about 610 for DPA1, and some 450 for DPB1. Using immunosequencing, the study profiled T cell repertoires from fewer than 700 subjects and related those repertoires to cytomegalovirus serostatus. Study-wide conclusions, independent of this receptor: Because counts were too low, roughly 17 rarely observed V segments, including chromosome 9 orphons, were left out of the earlier analysis of approximately 580 of the donors. Sequencing depth was assumed to be roughly uniform across donors in the presence/absence analyses, though that assumption may not hold. The classifier was reported to diagnose cytomegalovirus status with high specificity and sensitivity in both the original cohort and the validation cohort. A later analysis reported that several top co-occurrence clusters appeared linked to parvovirus B19, influenza, CMV and Epstein-Barr virus. Specific HLA alleles were associated with some 15,000 TCR beta sequences at a false discovery rate of 0.05 in a later analysis. Linkage disequilibrium might explain the correlated functional status among segregating V segments, but an unknown experimental factor could not be excluded. V-gene and J-gene trimming of TCR beta chains was associated with a missense DCLRE1C variant in a later genetic analysis, and the association was replicated in an independent cohort. Three of the identified cytomegalovirus-associated TCR beta chains were confirmed in vitro to be specific for cytomegalovirus antigens. This cohort had only TCR beta chains sequenced, and the lack of alpha or paired-chain data limited which features could be detected. A further reported finding was that TCR beta sequences accurately predicted the HLA-A and HLA-B alleles for most subjects in the first cohort. In a later analysis, TCR association rates were found to vary across HLA loci, with the most associated TCRs seen for DRB1 alleles and the fewest for HLA-C alleles. Because HLA typing was unavailable for some donors at each locus, only the typed subset was used in association tests. A cluster of highly shared sequence variants was judged likely to represent a technical artifact of the sequencing pipeline. According to a later analysis, most CMV-associated TCR beta chains appeared to be HLA-restricted, and the HLA associations seemed to be driven largely by CMV exposure. Some IMGT-functional V segments, including TRBV6-2 and TRBV6-3, could not be distinguished by the 87-base-pair reads and were therefore excluded. A later genetic analysis reported fewer N-insertions in productive TCRs among donors in an Asian-associated ancestry cluster than the roughly 640-donor mean. The study listed over 150 TCR beta chains as associated with cytomegalovirus. Across donors, most TCR sequences were observed very rarely, whereas some public TCRs were present in many individuals. According to the authors, the approach could potentially be generalized to other disease states and immunological phenotypes. Broadly in line with IMGT annotations, most TCR beta V segments showed up in productive rearrangements about 87% or about 30% of the time in an earlier analysis of around 600 of the donors. When HLA alleles, especially DR and DQ, strongly co-occurred, attributing TCR associations to individual alleles was difficult. In a later analysis, HLA-associated TCR beta chains were found to be more clonally expanded and to have lower generation probabilities than equally common non-associated chains. Immune exposure information for the cohort was limited to CMV serostatus.

Counted from cysteine to phenylalanine, this CDR3 has 14 amino acids. The read is trimmed to its CDR3 DNA, 42 bases read in frame from base 1. CDR1 and CDR2 were assigned from the germline V gene as MGHRA and YSYEKL. V loses 7 bases at its end and J loses 5 bases; junction bases beyond the gene matches: 5. Library method: the immunoSEQ multiplex PCR assay. For the multiplex PCR, a mixture combining 60 forward primers for TCR Vbeta segments and 13 reverse primers for TCR Jbeta segments was used. A multiplex PCR assay on genomic DNA amplified the CDR3 region of rearranged TCR beta genes. On the Illumina HiSeq System, the amplified TCR beta libraries were sequenced as 87-base-pair reads. In the paper's pipeline: Across the 700 or so repertoires, a later analysis counted roughly 84 million unique TCR beta chains, roughly 11 million of which were shared by at least two donors. A nearest-neighbor algorithm error-corrected the raw reads and collapsed the reads into unique sequences, merging closely related sequences to remove PCR and sequencing errors. V, D and J gene segments were assigned by aligning CDR3 sequences to IMGT reference sequences. For a sequence to be retained, a match of at least six nucleotides was required to both a V gene segment and a J gene segment. A rearrangement counted as productive if the CDR3 had no stop codons and remained in frame with V and J, and every other rearrangement counted as non-productive. CDR3 was defined by IMGT convention, running from the second conserved V-encoded cysteine to the conserved J-encoded phenylalanine. The earlier analysis of about 560 of the donors excluded any sequence lacking an unambiguous match to a single V gene segment. An earlier analysis of fewer than 750 of the donors classified V segments as functional when productive rearrangements were above 56.7% and as segregating when the standard deviation between donors was above 5%. To diagnose cytomegalovirus status from the catalog of TCR beta chain sequences, a statistical classification framework was built. In a later analysis, V and J genes were assigned by comparing TCR nucleotide sequences against IMGT/GENE-DB human TR gene sequences. The TCRdist pipeline was used in a later analysis to assign CDR3 sequences and most-parsimonious VDJ recombination scenarios. A later analysis defined each TCR beta chain by its CDR3 amino acid sequence plus V-gene family, and excluded reads lacking a unique V-gene family. A later analysis removed several hundred highly shared, low-generation-probability nucleotide sequences to deal with suspected cross-contamination and a sequencing artifact. For each public chain, a later analysis derived a clonal expansion index from normalized ranks of inferred template counts within each repertoire. Generation probabilities in a later analysis came from a VDJ recombination model fitted to out-of-frame rearrangements, and those results were checked against IGoR. A later analysis scored TCR-TCR, TCR-HLA and TCR-CMV co-occurrence with hypergeometric tests, applying a repertoire-size bias correction to TCR pairs. A later analysis estimated false discovery rates by permuting HLA or CMV assignments 20 times. In a later analysis, co-occurring TCRs were grouped with DBSCAN, and TCRdist sequence similarity was added when clustering was performed within HLA-allele-positive subsets. Repertoires with fewer than 30,000 or more than 120,000 public chains, plus five repertoires with anomalous nucleotide sharing, were excluded from co-occurrence clustering. What TCRdb holds here is the immuneACCESS table cut down to in-frame rearrangements. Part of the clones is not present; checked against another copy, under half of the missing clones reflect an unresolved V gene, and the others are unexplained. For V, J and clone size, that table is used; D and trimming come from the DNA. This sample holds about 200,000 clones; approximately 85% were observed only once. Approximately 2.4% of the sample comes from the top ten.

In total, just over 650 healthy bone marrow donors made up the cohort. Cohort members were all nominally healthy when sampled, although unrecorded immune exposures were likely present. The donor was CMV seronegative and belonged to the group of roughly 330 seronegative cohort members. Every donor gave a peripheral blood sample, and the peripheral blood mononuclear cells from that sample were used for TCR beta sequencing. Genomic DNA was extracted from the blood cell samples with the Qiagen DNeasy Blood Extraction Kit. As concerns this clone: Its antigen target is currently unknown. Nothing much larger sits one base from this clone, and base qualities are not available.

The sequence links TRBV4-1 to TRBJ1-6, with 7 bases aligning to TRBD1. The receptor was isolated from a woman aged 50 to 60 in good health and CMV-seronegative. Source material: PBMCs. The nucleotide sequence is given as TGCGCCAGCACCCAGGGGGGGAATAATTCACCCCTCCACTTT. Its translation reads: CASTQGGNNSPLHF.